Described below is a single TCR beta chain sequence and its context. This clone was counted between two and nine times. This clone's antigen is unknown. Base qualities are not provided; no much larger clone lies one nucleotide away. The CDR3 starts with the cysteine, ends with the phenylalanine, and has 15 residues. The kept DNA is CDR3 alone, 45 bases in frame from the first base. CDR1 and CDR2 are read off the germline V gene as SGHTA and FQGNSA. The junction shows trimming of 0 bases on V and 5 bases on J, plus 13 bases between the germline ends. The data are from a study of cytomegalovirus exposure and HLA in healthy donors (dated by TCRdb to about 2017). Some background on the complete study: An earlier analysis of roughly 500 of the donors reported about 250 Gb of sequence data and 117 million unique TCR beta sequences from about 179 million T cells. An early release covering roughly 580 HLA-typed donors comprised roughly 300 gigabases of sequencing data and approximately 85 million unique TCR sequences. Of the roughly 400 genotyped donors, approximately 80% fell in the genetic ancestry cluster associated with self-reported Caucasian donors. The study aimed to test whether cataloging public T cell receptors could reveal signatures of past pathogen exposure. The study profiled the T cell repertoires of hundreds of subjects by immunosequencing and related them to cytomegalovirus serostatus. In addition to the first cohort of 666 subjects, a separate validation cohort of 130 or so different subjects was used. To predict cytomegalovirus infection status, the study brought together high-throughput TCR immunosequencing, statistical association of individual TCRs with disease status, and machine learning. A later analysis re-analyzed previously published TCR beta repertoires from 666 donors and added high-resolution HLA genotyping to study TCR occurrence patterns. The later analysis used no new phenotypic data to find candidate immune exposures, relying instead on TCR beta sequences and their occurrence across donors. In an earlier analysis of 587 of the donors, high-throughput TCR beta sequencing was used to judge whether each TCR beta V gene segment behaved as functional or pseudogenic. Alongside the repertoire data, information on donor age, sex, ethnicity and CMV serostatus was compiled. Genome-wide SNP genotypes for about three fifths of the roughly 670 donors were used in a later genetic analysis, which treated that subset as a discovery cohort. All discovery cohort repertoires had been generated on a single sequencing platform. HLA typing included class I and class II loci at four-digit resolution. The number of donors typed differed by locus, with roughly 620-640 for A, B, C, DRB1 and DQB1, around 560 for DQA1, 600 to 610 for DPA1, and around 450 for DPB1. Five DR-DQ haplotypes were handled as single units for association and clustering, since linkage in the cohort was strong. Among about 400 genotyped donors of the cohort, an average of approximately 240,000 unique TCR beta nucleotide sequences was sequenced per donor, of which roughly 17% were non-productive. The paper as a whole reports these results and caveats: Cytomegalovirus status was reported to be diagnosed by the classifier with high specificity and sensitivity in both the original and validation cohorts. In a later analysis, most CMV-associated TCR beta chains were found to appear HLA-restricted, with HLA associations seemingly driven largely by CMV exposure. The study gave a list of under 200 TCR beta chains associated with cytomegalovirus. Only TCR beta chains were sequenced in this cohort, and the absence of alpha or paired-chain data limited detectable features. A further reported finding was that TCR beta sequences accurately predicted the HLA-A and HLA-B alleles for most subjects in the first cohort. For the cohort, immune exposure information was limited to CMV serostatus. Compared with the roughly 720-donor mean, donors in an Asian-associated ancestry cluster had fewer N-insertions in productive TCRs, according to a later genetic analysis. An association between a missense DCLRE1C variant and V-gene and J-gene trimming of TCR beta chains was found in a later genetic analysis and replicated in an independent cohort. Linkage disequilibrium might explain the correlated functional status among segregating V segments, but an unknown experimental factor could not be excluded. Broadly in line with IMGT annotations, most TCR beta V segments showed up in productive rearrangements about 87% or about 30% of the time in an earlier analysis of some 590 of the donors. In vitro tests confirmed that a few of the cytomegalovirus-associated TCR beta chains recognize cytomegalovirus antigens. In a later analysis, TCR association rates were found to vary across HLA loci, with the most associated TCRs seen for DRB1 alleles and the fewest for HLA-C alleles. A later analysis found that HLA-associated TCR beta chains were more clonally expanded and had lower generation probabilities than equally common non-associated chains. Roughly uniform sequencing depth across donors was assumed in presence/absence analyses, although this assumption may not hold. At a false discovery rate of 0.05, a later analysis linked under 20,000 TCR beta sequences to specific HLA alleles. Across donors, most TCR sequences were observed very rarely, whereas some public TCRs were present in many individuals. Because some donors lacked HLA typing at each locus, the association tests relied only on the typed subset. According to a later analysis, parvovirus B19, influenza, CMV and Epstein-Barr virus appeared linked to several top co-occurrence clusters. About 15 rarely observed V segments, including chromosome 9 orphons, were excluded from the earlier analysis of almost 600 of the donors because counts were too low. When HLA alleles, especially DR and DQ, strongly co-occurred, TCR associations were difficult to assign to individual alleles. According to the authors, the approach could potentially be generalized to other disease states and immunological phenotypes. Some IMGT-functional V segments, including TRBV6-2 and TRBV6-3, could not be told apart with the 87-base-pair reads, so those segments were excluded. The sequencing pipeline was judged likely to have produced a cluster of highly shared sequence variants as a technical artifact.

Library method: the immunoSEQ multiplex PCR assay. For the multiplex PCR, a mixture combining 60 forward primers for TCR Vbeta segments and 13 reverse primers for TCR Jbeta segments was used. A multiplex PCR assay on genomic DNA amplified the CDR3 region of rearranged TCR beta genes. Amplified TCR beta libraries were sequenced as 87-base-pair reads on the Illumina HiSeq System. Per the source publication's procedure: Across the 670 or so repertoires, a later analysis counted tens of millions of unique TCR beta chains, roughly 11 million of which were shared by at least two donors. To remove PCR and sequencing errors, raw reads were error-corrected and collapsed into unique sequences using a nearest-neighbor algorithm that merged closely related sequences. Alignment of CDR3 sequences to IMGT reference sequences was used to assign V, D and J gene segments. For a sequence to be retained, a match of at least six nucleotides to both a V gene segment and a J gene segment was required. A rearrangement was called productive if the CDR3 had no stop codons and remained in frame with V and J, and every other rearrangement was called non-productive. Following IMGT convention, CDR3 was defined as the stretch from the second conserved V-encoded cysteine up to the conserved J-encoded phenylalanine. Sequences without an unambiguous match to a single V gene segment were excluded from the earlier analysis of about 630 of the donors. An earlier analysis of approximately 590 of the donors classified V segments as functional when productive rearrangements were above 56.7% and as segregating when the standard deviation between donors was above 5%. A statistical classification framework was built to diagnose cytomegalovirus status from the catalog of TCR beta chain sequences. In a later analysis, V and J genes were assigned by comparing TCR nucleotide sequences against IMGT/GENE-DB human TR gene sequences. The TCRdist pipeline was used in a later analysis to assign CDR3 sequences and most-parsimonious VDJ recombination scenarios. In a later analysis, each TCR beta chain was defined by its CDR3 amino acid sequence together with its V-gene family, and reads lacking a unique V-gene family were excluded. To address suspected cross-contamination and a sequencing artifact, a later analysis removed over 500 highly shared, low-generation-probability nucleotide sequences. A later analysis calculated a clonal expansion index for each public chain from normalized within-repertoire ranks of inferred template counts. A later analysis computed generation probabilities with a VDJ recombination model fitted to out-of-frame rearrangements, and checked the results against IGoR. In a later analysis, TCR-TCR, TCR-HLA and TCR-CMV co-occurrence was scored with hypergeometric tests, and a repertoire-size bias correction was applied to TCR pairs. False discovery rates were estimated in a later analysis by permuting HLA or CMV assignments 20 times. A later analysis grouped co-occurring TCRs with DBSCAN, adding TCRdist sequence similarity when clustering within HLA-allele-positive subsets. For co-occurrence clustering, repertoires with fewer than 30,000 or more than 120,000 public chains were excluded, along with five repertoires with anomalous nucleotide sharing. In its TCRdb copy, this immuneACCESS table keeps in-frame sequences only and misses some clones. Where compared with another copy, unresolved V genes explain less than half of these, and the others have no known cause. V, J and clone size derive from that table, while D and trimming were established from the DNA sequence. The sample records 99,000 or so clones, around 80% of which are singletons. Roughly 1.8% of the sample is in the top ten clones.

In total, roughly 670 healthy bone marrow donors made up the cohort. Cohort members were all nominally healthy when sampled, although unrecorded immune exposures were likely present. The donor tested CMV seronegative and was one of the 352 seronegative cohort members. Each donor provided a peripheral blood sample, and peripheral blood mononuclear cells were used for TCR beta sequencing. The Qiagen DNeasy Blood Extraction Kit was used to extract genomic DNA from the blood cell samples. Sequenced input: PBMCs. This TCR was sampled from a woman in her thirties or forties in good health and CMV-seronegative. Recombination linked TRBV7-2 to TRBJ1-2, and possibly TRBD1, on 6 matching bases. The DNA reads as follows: TGTGCCAGCAGCTTAGCGGGGGCCTCGCCTTATGGCTACACCTTC. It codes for CASSLAGASPYGYTF.